Sequencing of this TCR beta chain was carried out in a study of T cell responses to AZD1222 COVID-19 vaccine. Assay: immunoSEQ multiplex PCR; the TCRdb copy retains only in-frame clones and omits some. The sample has approximately 92,000 clones, more than 75% seen once. CDR3 length equals 17 residues. J is TRBJ1-2 and V is TRBV21-1. TRBV21-1 constitutes a pseudogene. The source was peripheral blood, collected on day 0 of AZD1222 vaccination. This TCR derives from an adult in good health. The CDR3 DNA reads as TGTGCCAGCAGCAAACAAAGAAAGGCGGGAGGGAACTATGGCTACACCTTC. This translates into CASSKQRKAGGNYGYTF.